This T cell receptor beta chain derives from a study of blood T cell repertoires in COVID-19. At the level of the study: Sources were T cells, B-cell-depleted T cells, or PBMCs; the material itself was cDNA or gDNA.

Participants came from about 23 US areas, aged about 18 to 90 years. All recovered Cohort 3 donors got two negative PCRs, got clearance, or saw symptom resolution. V was cut by 3 bases and J by 1 base, with 12 bases left in between. The CDR3 sequence is 15 residues long. The germline CDR1 and CDR2 sequences are LGHDT and YNNKEL (reference sequence). Original handling: Amplification of reference gene primers provided the estimated nucleated cell counts. Clones were sequenced by immunoSEQ multiplex PCR, and TCRdb holds only the in-frame ones, with some missing. V and J calls and clone size come straight from that table; D and trimming were deduced from the DNA. Found here are about 480,000 clones, 70% to 90% of them singletons; the top ten hold 1.5% to 2%.

The receptor comes from a woman between 40 and 50 years old who had recovered from COVID-19. The sequenced material came from PBMCs or T cells enriched from blood (not recorded which). The V and J genes are TRBV3-1 (or the pseudogene TRBV3-2) and TRBJ1-1; D gene ambiguous. CDR3 sequence (DNA): TGTGCCAGCAGCCAGGCGAGGGTGGGGAACACTGAAGCTTTCTTT. As protein: CASSQARVGNTEAFF.